This entry concerns a single T cell receptor (beta chain). This entry belongs to a study of OX40 agonist ivuxolimab in advanced cancers. Some clones are missing from TCRdb's copy, which holds only in-frame ones; the method was immunoSEQ multiplex PCR. The table lists fewer than 90,000 clones, 80% to 90% of them singletons. Per germline, CDR1 SGHNT and CDR2 YYREEE (reference sequence). The trim removed 4 bases at V and 9 bases at J, leaving 10 bases unmatched. The CDR3 contains 14 residues. The sequence was collected from an adult with an advanced solid tumor such as melanoma, head and neck, liver or kidney cancer. Specimen: CD4+ or CD8+ T cells sorted from blood, collected in a trial of the OX40 agonist ivuxolimab. This rearrangement joins TRBV5-4 to TRBJ2-7, with 10 bases that match TRBD2. CDR3 nucleotides: TGTGCCAGCAGCCAGGAGGGAACTAGCGGGACGCAGTACTTC. This codes for CASSQEGTSGTQYF.